These T cell receptor beta chains were read from a single sample in a study of shared clonotypes between healthy human individuals. Generated by immunoSEQ multiplex PCR, the TCRdb table keeps only in-frame clones and is missing some. The sample contains some 660,000 clones, roughly 72% of which appear only once. The sequencing sample was made of memory CD4+ T cells sorted from blood. The receptors shown here come from a young woman in good health. The conserved cysteine and the conserved F or W are not part of the CDR3 here.

j_call: TRBJ2-3
v_call: TRBV4-1
cdr3_length: 15
cdr3_aa: ASSQSPGQGRTDTQY

j_call: TRBJ2-5
v_call: TRBV7-2
cdr3_length: 13
cdr3_aa: ASSPGLALSETQY

j_call: TRBJ2-7
v_call: TRBV21-1
cdr3_length: 13
cdr3_aa: ASSNVAGVSYEQY

j_call: TRBJ1-3
v_call: TRBV7-3
cdr3_length: 14
cdr3_aa: ASSAAVRASGNTIY

j_call: TRBJ1-1
v_call: TRBV10-3
cdr3_length: 12
cdr3_aa: AISDRGWGTEAF

j_call: TRBJ1-1
v_call: TRBV11-2
cdr3_length: 10
cdr3_aa: ASKHRATEAF

j_call: TRBJ2-3
v_call: TRBV7-9
cdr3_length: 13
cdr3_aa: ASSLLAGGGDTQY

j_call: TRBJ1-2
v_call: TRBV13
cdr3_length: 11
cdr3_aa: ASSLRQGPGYT

j_call: TRBJ2-2
v_call: TRBV19
cdr3_length: 14
cdr3_aa: ASSIGVLPDTGELF

j_call: TRBJ2-7
v_call: TRBV2
cdr3_length: 12
cdr3_aa: ASRGDREIDEQY

j_call: TRBJ2-2
v_call: TRBV11-2
cdr3_length: 14
cdr3_aa: ASSTAGTGNTGELF

j_call: TRBJ2-1
v_call: TRBV5-1
cdr3_length: 13
cdr3_aa: ASSLSSTGYNEQF

j_call: TRBJ1-2
v_call: TRBV6-4
cdr3_length: 11
cdr3_aa: ASSKETGAGYT